The 5 T cell receptor beta chains below were found in one sample sequenced in a study of cytomegalovirus exposure and HLA in healthy donors. The study ran its PCR with 60 Vbeta and 13 Jbeta primers. Sequencing was performed with immunoSEQ multiplex PCR; in TCRdb, only in-frame clones are kept and a portion is missing. The sample comprises approximately 190,000 clones, roughly 80% of which are singletons, and around 2.5% rests with the top ten. The source material was PBMCs. Receptors originate from a woman between 50 and 59 years old in good health and CMV-seropositive.

This chain uses TRBV7-8 with TRBJ1-1, with 8 nucleotides matching TRBD1. In germline, CDR1 is SGHVS, CDR2 FQNEAQ. Trimming at V came to 5 bases and at J to 1 base, leaving 9 bases not matched to a gene. This CDR3 comprises 16 residues. The CDR3 loop is CASSNTWTGRNTEAFF. The CDR3, as DNA: TGTGCCAGCAGCAATACTTGGACAGGGCGGAACACTGAAGCTTTCTTT.

The chain carries TRBV30 and TRBJ2-1, with TRBD2 identical over 7 bases. The germline gives CDR1 GTSNPN, CDR2 SVGIG (reference sequence). The CDR3 has 21 amino acids. V lost 2 bases to trimming and J lost 0 bases; unmatched junction nucleotides: 22. The CDR3 DNA sequence: TGTGCCTGGAGTAAAACCCGCGGGGGTGTACTATTATCGAGCTCCTACAATGAGCAGTTCTTC. Protein: CAWSKTRGGVLLSSSYNEQFF.

A single count supports this clone. This chain uses TRBV6-6 with TRBJ1-2; TRBD1 matches at 7 bases. V lost 4 bases to trimming and J lost 9 bases; unmatched junction nucleotides: 8. CDR3 length equals 13 residues. In germline, CDR1 is MNHNY, CDR2 SVGAGI (reference sequence). CDR3 DNA sequence: TGTGCCAGCAGTTCCGGGACAGTATGGAGCTACACCTTC. Translated, it gives CASSSGTVWSYTF.

The genes are TRBV5-1 and TRBJ1-4; the match to TRBD1 covers 7 bases. V lost 7 bases and J lost 6; bases outside the gene matches: 3. Germline V gives CDR1 SGHRS, CDR2 YFSETQ. The CDR3 loop spans 12 amino acids. The CDR3 is CASRQGHEKLFF. The CDR3, as DNA: TGCGCCAGCCGACAGGGTCATGAAAAACTGTTTTTT.

The V and J genes are TRBV5-1 and TRBJ2-3; D might be TRBD1 (8 bases). Germline CDR1 reads SGHRS; CDR2 reads YFSETQ. V lost 4 bases and J lost 3, with 18 bases in between. The CDR3 totals 16 residues. The CDR3 region is CASSIRTGGGTDTQYF. The CDR3 region has the DNA TGCGCCAGCAGCATCCGCACAGGGGGGGGAACAGATACGCAGTATTTT.